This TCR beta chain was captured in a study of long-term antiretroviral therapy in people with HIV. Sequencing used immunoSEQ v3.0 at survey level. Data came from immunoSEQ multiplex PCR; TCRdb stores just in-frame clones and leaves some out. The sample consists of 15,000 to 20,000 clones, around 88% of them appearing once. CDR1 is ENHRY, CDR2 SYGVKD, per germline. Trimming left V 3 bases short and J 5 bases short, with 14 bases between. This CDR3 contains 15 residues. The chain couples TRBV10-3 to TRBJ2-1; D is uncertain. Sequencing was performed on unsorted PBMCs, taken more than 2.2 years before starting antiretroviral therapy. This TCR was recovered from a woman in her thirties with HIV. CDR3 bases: TGTGCCATCAGTGACTCCGGAACACAGAACAATGAGCAGTTCTTC. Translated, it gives CAISDSGTQNNEQFF.